This passage covers 3 T cell receptor beta chains from one sample sequenced in a study of T cells in Graves' hyperthyroidism and ophthalmopathy. Using RNA transcripts as the source, TCR beta CDR3 regions were amplified. Primed by the HTBI set, a first-round RT-PCR was run on the TCR CDR3. TCRdb recomputed calls from the multiplex PCR reads with MiXCR, one row per CDR3 protein. The table lists around 340,000 distinct CDR3 sequences, 15% to 20% of them singletons, with approximately 54% in the top ten. The sequencing sample was made of blood. The receptor set was obtained from a woman aged 45-65 years with Graves' hyperthyroidism.

The chain employs TRBV2 and TRBJ1-2, with D possibly TRBD1 on 6 matching bases. Germline lookup yields CDR1 SNHLY and CDR2 FYNNEI. Trimming took off 4 bases at V and 5 bases at J, with 14 bases between the two ends. The CDR3 runs 14 residues. The CDR3: CASSGGGADYGYTF. The CDR3 DNA reads as TGTGCCAGCAGTGGTGGGGGGGCAGATTATGGCTACACCTTC. The full variable domain, with the rest looked up from reference TRBV2 and TRBJ1-2, is EPEVTQTPSHQVTQMGQEVILRCVPISNHLYFYWYRQILGQKVEFLVSFYNNEISEKSEIFDDQFSVERPDGSNFTLKIRSTKLEDSAMYFCASSGGGADYGYTFGSGTRLTVV.

The chain couples TRBV24-1 to TRBJ2-2, with 13 nucleotides matching TRBD2. Trimming took 4 bases from V and 7 from J; bases not matched to a gene: 8. The germline CDR1 and CDR2 sequences are KGHDR and SFDVKD. The CDR3 is made up of 17 amino acids. The CDR3 region is CATSDVTSGRAGGELFF. Here the CDR3 DNA reads TGTGCCACCAGTGACGTAACTAGCGGGAGGGCCGGCGGGGAGCTGTTTTTT.

This clonotype was detected many times. The chain uses TRBV11-2 and TRBJ2-7; 12 nucleotides align to TRBD2. This CDR3 spans 16 amino acids. V dropped 7 bases and J dropped 3; count of bases not matched to a gene: 10. Per germline, CDR1 SGHAT and CDR2 FQNNGV. The chain's CDR3 is CASINRLAGVGYEQYF. CDR3 DNA: TGTGCCAGCATCAACAGACTAGCGGGAGTTGGCTACGAGCAGTACTTC.